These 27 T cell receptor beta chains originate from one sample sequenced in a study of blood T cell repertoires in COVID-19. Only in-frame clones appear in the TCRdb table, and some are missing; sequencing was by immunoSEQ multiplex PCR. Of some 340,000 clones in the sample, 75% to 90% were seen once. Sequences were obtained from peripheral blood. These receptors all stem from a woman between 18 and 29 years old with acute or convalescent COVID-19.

CDR3 loop: CASGGTLRLGYYNEQFF. CDR3 bases: TGTGCCAGCGGGGGGACGCTACGTCTCGGATACTACAATGAGCAGTTCTTC. The chain employs TRBV14 and TRBJ2-1; possible D gene TRBD2, 6 bases. Trimming left V 8 bases short and J 3 bases short, with 23 bases between. From germline, CDR1 is SGHDN and CDR2 FVKESK. The CDR3 sequence is 17 residues long.

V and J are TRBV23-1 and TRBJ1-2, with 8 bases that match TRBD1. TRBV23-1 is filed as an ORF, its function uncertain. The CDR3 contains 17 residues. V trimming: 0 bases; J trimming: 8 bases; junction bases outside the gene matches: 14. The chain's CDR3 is CASSQSSDREPQGGYTF. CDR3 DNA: TGCGCCAGCAGTCAATCTTCGGACAGGGAACCCCAAGGAGGCTACACCTTC.

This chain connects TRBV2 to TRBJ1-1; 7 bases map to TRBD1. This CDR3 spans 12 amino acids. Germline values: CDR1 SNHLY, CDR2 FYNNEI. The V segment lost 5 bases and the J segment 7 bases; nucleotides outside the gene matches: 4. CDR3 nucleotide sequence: TGTGCCAGCAGTCGACAGGGTAATGAAGCTTTCTTT. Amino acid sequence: CASSRQGNEAFF.

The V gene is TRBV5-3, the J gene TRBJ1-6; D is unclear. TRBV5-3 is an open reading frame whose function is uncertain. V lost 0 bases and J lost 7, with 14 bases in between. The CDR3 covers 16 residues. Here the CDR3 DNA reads TGTGCCAGAAGCTTGGTATCGGGGAGTCTGAATTCACCCCTCCACTTT. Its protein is CARSLVSGSLNSPLHF.

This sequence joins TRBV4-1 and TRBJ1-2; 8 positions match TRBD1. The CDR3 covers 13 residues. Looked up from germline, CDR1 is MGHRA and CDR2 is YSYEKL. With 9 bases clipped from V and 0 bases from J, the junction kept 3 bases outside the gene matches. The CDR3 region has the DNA TGCGCCAGTACAGGGGGAGCTAACTATGGCTACACCTTC. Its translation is CASTGGANYGYTF.

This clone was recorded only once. The CDR3 spells CASSLGGGGTEAFF. In nucleotides, the CDR3 is TGCGCCAGCAGCCTCGGAGGGGGAGGGACTGAAGCTTTCTTT. This rearrangement joins TRBV4-1 to TRBJ1-1, with D maybe TRBD1 (6 bases). Looked up from germline, CDR1 is MGHRA and CDR2 is YSYEKL. The CDR3 runs 14 residues. Deletions cut 4 bases from V and 5 bases from J, with 14 bases between.

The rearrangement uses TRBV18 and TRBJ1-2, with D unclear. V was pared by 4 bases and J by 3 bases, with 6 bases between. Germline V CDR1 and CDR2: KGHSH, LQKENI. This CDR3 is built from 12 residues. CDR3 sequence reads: CASSLEDYGYTF. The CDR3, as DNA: TGTGCCAGCTCACTGGAGGACTATGGCTACACCTTC.

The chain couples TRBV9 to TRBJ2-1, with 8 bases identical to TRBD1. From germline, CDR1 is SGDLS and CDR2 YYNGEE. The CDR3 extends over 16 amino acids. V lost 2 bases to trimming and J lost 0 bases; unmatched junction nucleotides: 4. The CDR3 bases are TGTGCCAGCAGCGTCCGTGGGACAGGCTCCTACAATGAGCAGTTCTTC. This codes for CASSVRGTGSYNEQFF.

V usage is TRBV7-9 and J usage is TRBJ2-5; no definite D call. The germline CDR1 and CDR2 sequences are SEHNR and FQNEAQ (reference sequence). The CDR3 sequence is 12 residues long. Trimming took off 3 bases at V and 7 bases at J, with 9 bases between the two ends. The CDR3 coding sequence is TGTGCCAGCAGCTTGAATGCGCGGACCCAGTACTTC. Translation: CASSLNARTQYF.

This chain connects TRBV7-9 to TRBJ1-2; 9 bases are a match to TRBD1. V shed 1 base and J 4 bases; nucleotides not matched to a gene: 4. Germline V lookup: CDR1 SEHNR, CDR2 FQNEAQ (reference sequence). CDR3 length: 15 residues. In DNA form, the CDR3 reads TGTGCCAGCAGCTTAGAGGACAGGGGTGGCTATGGCTACACCTTC. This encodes CASSLEDRGGYGYTF.

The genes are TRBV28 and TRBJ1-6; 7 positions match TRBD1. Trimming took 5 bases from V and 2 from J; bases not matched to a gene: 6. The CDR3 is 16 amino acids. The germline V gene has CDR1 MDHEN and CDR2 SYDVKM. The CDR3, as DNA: TGTGCCAGCAGTCCTAGGGACAGTGCCTATAATTCACCCCTCCACTTT. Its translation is CASSPRDSAYNSPLHF.

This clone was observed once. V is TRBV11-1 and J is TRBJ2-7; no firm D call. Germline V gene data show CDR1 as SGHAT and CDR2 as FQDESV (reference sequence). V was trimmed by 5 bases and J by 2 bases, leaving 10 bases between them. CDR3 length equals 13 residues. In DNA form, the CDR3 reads TGTGCCAGCAGCCGCCCGGTGGCCTACGAGCAGTACTTC. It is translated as CASSRPVAYEQYF.

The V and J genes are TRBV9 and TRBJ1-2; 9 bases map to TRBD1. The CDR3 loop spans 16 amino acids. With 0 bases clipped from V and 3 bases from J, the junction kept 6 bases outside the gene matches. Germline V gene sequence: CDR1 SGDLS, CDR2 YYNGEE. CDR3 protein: CASSVGRDRVHYGYTF. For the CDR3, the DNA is TGTGCCAGCAGCGTAGGGAGGGACAGGGTTCACTATGGCTACACCTTC. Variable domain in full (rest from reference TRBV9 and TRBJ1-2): DSGVTQTPKHLITATGQRVTLRCSPRSGDLSVYWYQQSLDQGLQFLIQYYNGEERAKGNILERFSAQQFPDLHSELNLSSLELGDSALYFCASSVGRDRVHYGYTFGSGTRLTVV.

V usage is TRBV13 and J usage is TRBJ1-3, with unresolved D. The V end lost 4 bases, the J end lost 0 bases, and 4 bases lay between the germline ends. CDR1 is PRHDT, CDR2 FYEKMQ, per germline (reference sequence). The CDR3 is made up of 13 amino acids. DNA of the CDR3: TGTGCCAGCAGCTCGAGCTCTGGAAACACCATATATTTT. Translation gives CASSSSSGNTIYF. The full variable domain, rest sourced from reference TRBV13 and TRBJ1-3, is AAGVIQSPRHLIKEKRETATLKCYPIPRHDTVYWYQQGPGQDPQFLISFYEKMQSDKGSIPDRFSAQQFSDYHSELNMSSLELGDSALYFCASSSSSGNTIYFGEGSWLTVV.

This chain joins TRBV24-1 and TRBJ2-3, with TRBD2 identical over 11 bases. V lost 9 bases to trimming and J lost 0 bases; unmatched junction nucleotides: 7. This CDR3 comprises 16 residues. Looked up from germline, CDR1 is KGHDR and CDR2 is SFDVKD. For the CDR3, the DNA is TGTGCCACCGGGACTAGCGGTCGAGCTAGCACAGATACGCAGTATTTT. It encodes CATGTSGRASTDTQYF.

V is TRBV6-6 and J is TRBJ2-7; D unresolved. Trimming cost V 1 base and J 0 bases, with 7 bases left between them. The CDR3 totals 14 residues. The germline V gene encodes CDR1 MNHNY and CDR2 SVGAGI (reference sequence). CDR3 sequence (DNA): TGTGCCAGCAGTTACTTTGCGGCCTCCTACGAGCAGTACTTC. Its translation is CASSYFAASYEQYF.

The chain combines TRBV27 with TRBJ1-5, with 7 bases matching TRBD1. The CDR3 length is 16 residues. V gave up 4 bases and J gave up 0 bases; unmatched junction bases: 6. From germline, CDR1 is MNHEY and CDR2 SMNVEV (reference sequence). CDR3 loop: CASSSRQGPSNQPQHF. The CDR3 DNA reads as TGTGCCAGCAGTTCCCGACAGGGTCCTAGCAATCAGCCCCAGCATTTT.

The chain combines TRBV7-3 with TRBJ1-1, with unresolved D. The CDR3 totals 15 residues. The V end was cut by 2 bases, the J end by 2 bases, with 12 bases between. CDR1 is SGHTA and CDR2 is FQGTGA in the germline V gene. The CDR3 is CASSLVREGNTEAFF. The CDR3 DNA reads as TGTGCCAGCAGCTTAGTGAGGGAGGGAAACACTGAAGCTTTCTTT. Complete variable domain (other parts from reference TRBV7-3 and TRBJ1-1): GAGVSQTPSNKVTEKGKYVELRCDPISGHTALYWYRQSLGQGPEFLIYFQGTGAADDSGLPNDRFFAVRPEGSVSTLKIQRTERGDSAVYLCASSLVREGNTEAFFGQGTRLTVV.

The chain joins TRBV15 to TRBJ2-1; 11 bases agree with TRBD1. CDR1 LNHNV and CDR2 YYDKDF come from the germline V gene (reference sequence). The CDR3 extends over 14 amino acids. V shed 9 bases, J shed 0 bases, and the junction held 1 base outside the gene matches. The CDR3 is CATGQGASYNEQFF. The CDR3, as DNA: TGTGCCACTGGACAGGGGGCCTCCTACAATGAGCAGTTCTTC.

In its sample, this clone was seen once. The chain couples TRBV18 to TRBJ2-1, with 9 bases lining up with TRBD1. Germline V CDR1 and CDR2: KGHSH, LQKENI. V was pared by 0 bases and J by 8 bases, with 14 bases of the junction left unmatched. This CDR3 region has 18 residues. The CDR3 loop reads CASSPPPFIGTGSDEQFF. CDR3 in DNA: TGTGCCAGCTCACCACCCCCCTTCATCGGGACAGGGTCTGATGAGCAGTTCTTC.

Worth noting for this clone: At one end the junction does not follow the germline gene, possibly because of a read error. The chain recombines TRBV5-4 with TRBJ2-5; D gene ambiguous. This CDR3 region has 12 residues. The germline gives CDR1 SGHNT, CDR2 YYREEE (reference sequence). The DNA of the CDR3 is TGTGCCAGCAGCTTGGGACAAGGGACCCAGTACTTC. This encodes CASSLGQGTQYF.

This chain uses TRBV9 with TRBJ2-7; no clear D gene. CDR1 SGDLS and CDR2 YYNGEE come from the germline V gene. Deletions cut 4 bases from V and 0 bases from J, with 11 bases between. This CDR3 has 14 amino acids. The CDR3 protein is CASSRLDTSYEQYF. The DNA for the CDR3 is TGTGCCAGCAGCCGCTTAGACACCTCCTACGAGCAGTACTTC.

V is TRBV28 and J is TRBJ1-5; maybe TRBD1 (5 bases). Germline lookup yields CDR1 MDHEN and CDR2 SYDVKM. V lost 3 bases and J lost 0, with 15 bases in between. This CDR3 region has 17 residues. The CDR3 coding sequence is TGTGCCAGCAGTTTGACAGAAGCGATAAATAGCAATCAGCCCCAGCATTTT. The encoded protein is CASSLTEAINSNQPQHF.

CDR3 nucleotides: TGTGCCTGGAGTGTACGGACAGTAGGTGGCTACACCTTC. Translated: CAWSVRTVGGYTF. V is TRBV30 and J is TRBJ1-2, with D perhaps matching TRBD1 (6 bases). The CDR3 extends over 13 amino acids. V dropped 0 bases and J dropped 7 bases, with 12 bases sitting between them. Germline loops: CDR1 GTSNPN, CDR2 SVGIG (reference sequence).

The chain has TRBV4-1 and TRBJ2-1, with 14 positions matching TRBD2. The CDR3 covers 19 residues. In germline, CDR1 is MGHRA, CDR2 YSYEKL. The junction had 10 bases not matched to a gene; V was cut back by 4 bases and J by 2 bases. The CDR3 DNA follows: TGCGCCAGCAGCCGGGAGGGACTAGCGGGAGAGGCGACCTACAATGAGCAGTTCTTC. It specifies CASSREGLAGEATYNEQFF.

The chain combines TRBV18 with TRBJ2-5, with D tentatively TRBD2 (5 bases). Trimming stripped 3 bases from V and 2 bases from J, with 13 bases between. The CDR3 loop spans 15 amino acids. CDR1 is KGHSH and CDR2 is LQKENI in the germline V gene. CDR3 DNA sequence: TGTGCCAGCTCACCTACGCGGGTTAAGCAAGAGACCCAGTACTTC. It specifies CASSPTRVKQETQYF.

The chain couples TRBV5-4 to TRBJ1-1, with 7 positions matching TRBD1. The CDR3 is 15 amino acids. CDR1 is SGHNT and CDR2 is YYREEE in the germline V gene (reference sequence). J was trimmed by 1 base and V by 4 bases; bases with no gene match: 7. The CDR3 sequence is CASSLGTVGNTEAFF. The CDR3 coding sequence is TGTGCCAGCAGCCTCGGGACAGTCGGGAACACTGAAGCTTTCTTT. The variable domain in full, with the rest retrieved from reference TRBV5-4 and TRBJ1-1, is ETGVTQSPTHLIKTRGQQVTLRCSSQSGHNTVSWYQQALGQGPQFIFQYYREEENGRGNFPPRFSGLQFPNYSSELNVNALELDDSALYLCASSLGTVGNTEAFFGQGTRLTVV.